This T cell receptor beta chain was obtained from a study of T cell repertoires in cytomegalovirus infection. Study-wide background: Public TCR beta signatures marked donors with CMV infection and the matching HLA.

V lost 5 bases and J lost 1; bases outside the gene matches: 8. This CDR3 contains 16 residues. The germline V gene encodes CDR1 MNHNY and CDR2 SVGAGI (reference sequence). TCRdb processed the reads anew with MiXCR; each CDR3 protein has one entry. The table shows roughly 140,000 distinct CDR3 sequences, with 20% to 30% occurring only once. The V gene is TRBV6-6, the J gene TRBJ1-1, with 9 positions matching TRBD1. The sequencing sample was made of PBMCs. The sequence came from a human donor in good health (CMV status not recorded). Some clones in this sample may be carry-over from other donors' samples. The CDR3: CASSTAPGQGNTEAFF. Written as DNA, the CDR3 is TGTGCCAGCAGTACAGCCCCGGGACAGGGGAACACTGAAGCTTTCTTT.